The 14 T cell receptor beta chains in this list originate from one sample, sequenced in a study of blood T cell repertoires in COVID-19. Assay used: immunoSEQ multiplex PCR; TCRdb lists only in-frame clones, some missing. The repertoire consists of 150,000 or so clones, with approximately 84% occurring once and the leading ten covering approximately 5.6%. The sample comprised PBMCs or T cells enriched from blood (not recorded which). The receptor source for this set is a middle-aged woman with acute COVID-19.

The V call is TRBV20-1, the J call TRBJ2-5, with TRBD2 as a possible D gene (5 bases). V gave up 3 bases and J gave up 9 bases, with 8 bases separating them. Germline values: CDR1 DFQATT, CDR2 SNEGSKA (reference sequence). CDR3 length: 10 amino acids. This chain's CDR3 is CSASGDPQYF. DNA for the CDR3: TGCAGTGCTAGCGGGGATCCCCAGTACTTC.

The chain joins TRBV5-1 to TRBJ2-2; tentative D call: TRBD1 (5 bases). This CDR3 is 16 amino acids long. Trimming cost V 0 bases and J 0 bases, with 9 bases left between them. Per the germline V gene, CDR1 is SGHRS and CDR2 is YFSETQ. As DNA, the CDR3 is TGCGCCAGCAGCTTGGTAGGGGCTCCGAACACCGGGGAGCTGTTTTTT. Translated, it gives CASSLVGAPNTGELFF.

The chain links TRBV19 to TRBJ1-5, with D hard to call. V lost 3 bases and J lost 0, with 9 bases in between. Germline V gene lookup returns CDR1 LNHDA and CDR2 SQIVND (reference sequence). The CDR3 contains 15 residues. Here the CDR3 reads CASSITSYSNQPQHF. CDR3 nucleotides: TGTGCCAGTAGTATCACCAGTTATAGCAATCAGCCCCAGCATTTT.

This clone was observed once. The J gene is TRBJ1-6, the V gene TRBV7-3; D not certain. Trimming cost V 4 bases and J 4 bases, with 5 bases left between them. The CDR3 runs to 13 residues. Germline V lookup: CDR1 SGHTA, CDR2 FQGTGA. The CDR3 region has the DNA TGTGCCAGCAGCTCCTTATATAATTCACCCCTCCACTTT. Protein: CASSSLYNSPLHF.

DNA for the CDR3: TGTGCCAGCAGCACCAACAGGGGCGGGGAGCTGTTTTTT. Protein: CASSTNRGGELFF. The chain combines TRBV11-3 with TRBJ2-2; 7 bases line up with TRBD1. V lost 5 bases and J lost 7; bases outside the gene matches: 4. The CDR3 length is 13 residues. The germline gives CDR1 SGHNT, CDR2 YENEEA.

There are a few counts of this clone. The chain joins TRBV6-1 to TRBJ2-3; 10 bases are a match to TRBD2. The CDR3 totals 15 residues. The germline V gene encodes CDR1 MNHNS and CDR2 SASEGT. Trimming took 1 base from V and 4 from J; bases not matched to a gene: 2. The CDR3 sequence: CASSEGTSGADTQYF. CDR3 DNA sequence: TGTGCCAGCAGTGAAGGCACTAGCGGGGCAGATACGCAGTATTTT.

The CDR3 DNA is TGTGCCACCAGCAGGGCTGGTTCCTTCTACGAGCAGTACTTC. Translation: CATSRAGSFYEQYF. J is TRBJ2-7 and V is TRBV15; D is uncertain. V dropped 3 bases and J dropped 3 bases, with 12 bases sitting between them. The germline gives CDR1 LNHNV, CDR2 YYDKDF (reference sequence). This CDR3 contains 14 residues. The full variable domain, with the rest looked up from reference TRBV15 and TRBJ2-7, is DAMVIQNPRYQVTQFGKPVTLSCSQTLNHNVMYWYQQKSSQAPKLLFHYYDKDFNNEADTPDNFQSRRPNTSFCFLDIRSPGLGDTAMYLCATSRAGSFYEQYFGPGTRLTVT.

CDR3 region: CASFALGAANYGYTF. For the CDR3, the DNA is TGTGCCAGCTTTGCGCTGGGGGCGGCTAACTATGGCTACACCTTC. V usage is TRBV6-5 and J usage is TRBJ1-2, with a weak D call TRBD1 (6 bases). Trimming cost V 8 bases and J 0 bases, with 16 bases left between them. Germline V gene sequence: CDR1 MNHEY, CDR2 SVGAGI. The CDR3 loop spans 15 amino acids.

The chain joins TRBV3-1 (or the pseudogene TRBV3-2) to TRBJ1-6; D unresolved. CDR1 is LGHDT and CDR2 is YNNKEL in the germline V gene (reference sequence). CDR3 size: 14 residues. Trimming removed 2 bases from V and 6 bases from J, with 8 bases in between. This chain's CDR3 is CASSQFNSNSPLHF. CDR3 bases: TGTGCCAGCAGCCAATTTAACAGTAATTCACCCCTCCACTTT.

The rearrangement links TRBV29-1 to TRBJ2-1; 9 positions agree with TRBD2. Germline V lookup: CDR1 SQVTM, CDR2 ANQGSEA. There are 17 residues in the CDR3. Losses at the gene ends were 4 bases for V and 5 bases for J; bases not matched to a gene: 15. This CDR3 reads CSVAGKTSGSPDNEQFF. The CDR3, as DNA: TGCAGCGTTGCGGGAAAGACTAGCGGAAGCCCCGACAATGAGCAGTTCTTC.

This chain connects TRBV23-1 to TRBJ1-2; TRBD1 aligns across 10 bases. TRBV23-1 is reported as an ORF; its role is uncertain. The CDR3 consists of 17 residues. J was trimmed by 3 bases and V by 1 base; bases with no gene match: 8. CDR3 nucleotides: TGCGCCAGCAGTCAATGCCGACGGGACAGGGGCGACTATGGCTACACCTTC. This sequence encodes CASSQCRRDRGDYGYTF.

The rearrangement joins TRBV19 to TRBJ2-1; 8 positions agree with TRBD2. This CDR3 is built from 16 residues. The germline CDR1 and CDR2 sequences are LNHDA and SQIVND (reference sequence). V shed 3 bases and J 7 bases; nucleotides not matched to a gene: 11. The CDR3 spells CASSMKREIWNNEQFF. The CDR3 nucleotides read TGTGCCAGTAGTATGAAGCGGGAGATCTGGAATAATGAGCAGTTCTTC.

The table lists this clone with a count of one. The rearrangement uses TRBV30 and TRBJ2-2; 8 nucleotides match TRBD1. Trimming took 8 bases from V and 3 from J; bases not matched to a gene: 5. The germline V gene has CDR1 GTSNPN and CDR2 SVGIG (reference sequence). The CDR3 sequence is 13 residues long. CDR3 residues: CARQGWYTGELFF. In DNA form, the CDR3 reads TGTGCCCGACAGGGGTGGTACACCGGGGAGCTGTTTTTT.

The V and J genes are TRBV24-1 and TRBJ2-2; D possibly corresponds to TRBD2 (5 bases). CDR1 is KGHDR, CDR2 SFDVKD, per germline. This CDR3 is built from 15 residues. V was clipped by 9 bases and J by 1 base, with 14 bases between them. The CDR3 DNA sequence: TGTGCCACCCAAGCTGAGGGAAAGAACACCGGGGAGCTGTTTTTT. Translating gives CATQAEGKNTGELFF.